This T cell receptor (beta chain) appears in the sequencing data of a study of blood T cell repertoires in COVID-19. The overall study: Whether acute or convalescent, the COVID-19 samples came from the United States, Italy and Spain. T cells, B-cell-depleted T cells, or PBMCs supplied cDNA or gDNA.

V was shortened by 0 bases and J by 7 bases, with 13 bases between the two germline ends. CDR3 length: 15 residues. Germline V gene lookup returns CDR1 LGHNA and CDR2 YSLEER. Those enrolled in Seattle joined during active infection and were followed longitudinally afterward. As originally analysed: It was from reference gene primer amplification that nucleated cell counts were estimated. The method was immunoSEQ multiplex PCR; TCRdb's version includes in-frame clones alone and lacks a portion of them. The V and J calls and clone size were taken over from that table, and D and trimming were inferred from the DNA. The sample yields approximately 100,000 clones, around 78% seen once.

Sequenced sample: peripheral blood. The receptor's source is an elderly man with COVID-19, enrolled during active disease. The chain employs TRBV4-3 and TRBJ2-1, with a tentative D call TRBD1 (5 bases). The CDR3 reads CASSQDLGPRNEQFF. The DNA for the CDR3 is TGCGCCAGCAGCCAAGATCTGGGGCCGAGGAATGAGCAGTTCTTC.